Given below is one T cell receptor beta chain in context. Some clones are missing from TCRdb's copy, which holds only in-frame ones; the method was immunoSEQ multiplex PCR. The sample has 90,000 to 100,000 clones, around 90% seen once; the top ten hold about 2.3%. These data are taken from a study of T cell changes during pregnancy in multiple sclerosis. Trimming removed 7 bases from V and 1 base from J, with 10 bases in between. Germline V CDR1 and CDR2: SQVTM, ANQGSEA. This CDR3 comprises 12 residues. The receptor was isolated from a female donor in good health, enrolled as a control in a pregnancy study. The source was peripheral blood, collected after pregnancy. V and J are TRBV29-1 and TRBJ1-1; D remains ambiguous. The CDR3: CSAARQNTEAFF. CDR3 DNA sequence: TGCAGCGCTGCCAGACAGAACACTGAAGCTTTCTTT.